The 7 T cell receptor beta chains below were found in one sample sequenced in a study of Ad26.COV2.S vaccination and SARS-CoV-2 variants. The table came from immunoSEQ multiplex PCR; TCRdb's copy has only in-frame clones and leaves some out. Of 440,000 or so clones listed, about 89% are singletons. The treatment denotes: some 20 received Ad26.COV2.S at low or high dose, single or two shots; about 5 received placebo; per-sample allocation not given. Samples came from day 63 after the first vaccine or placebo injection. This material consisted of peripheral blood, taken in a trial of Ad26.COV2.S vaccine versus placebo. The origin of the receptors is a person aged 18-60 years who received the Ad26.COV2.S COVID-19 vaccine or a placebo.

The V call is TRBV18, the J call TRBJ2-3; either TRBD1 or TRBD2 may fit D (6 bases each). Germline V lookup: CDR1 KGHSH, CDR2 LQKENI. This CDR3 is built from 16 residues. Trimming pared 5 bases from V and 4 bases from J, leaving 19 bases between. This chain's CDR3 is CASSSIGRGPADTQYF. The DNA for the CDR3 is TGTGCCAGCTCATCGATAGGCCGGGGGCCTGCAGATACGCAGTATTTT.

This clone appeared a few times. The chain links TRBV10-3 to TRBJ1-5, with D unclear. The CDR3 sequence is 18 residues long. The germline gives CDR1 ENHRY, CDR2 SYGVKD. The ends were cut back, 2 bases at V and 5 bases at J, with 22 bases in the middle. In nucleotides, the CDR3 is TGTGCCATCAGTGAGACCTACGACCCAAGTTTCGAGGATCAGCCCCAGCATTTT. Amino acid sequence: CAISETYDPSFEDQPQHF.

This chain links TRBV6-5 with TRBJ1-1; D might be TRBD1 (6 bases). Trimming removed 0 bases from V and 0 bases from J, with 11 bases in between. The CDR3 length is 16 residues. Germline values: CDR1 MNHEY, CDR2 SVGAGI. This CDR3 reads CASSYSRGGLNTEAFF. The CDR3 DNA follows: TGTGCCAGCAGTTACTCGAGAGGGGGTTTGAACACTGAAGCTTTCTTT.

This chain connects TRBV2 to TRBJ2-2; the D call may be TRBD1 or TRBD2 (5 bases each). The CDR3 has 15 residues. The germline V gene encodes CDR1 SNHLY and CDR2 FYNNEI. V lost 10 bases to trimming and J lost 0 bases, with 15 bases between them. The CDR3 protein is CATSRRTTNTGELFF. In DNA form, the CDR3 reads TGTGCCACTTCAAGGAGGACAACGAACACCGGGGAGCTGTTTTTT.

V is TRBV28 and J is TRBJ1-5, with D perhaps TRBD1 (6 bases). Trimming removed 3 bases at V and 6 bases at J, with 12 bases between. The length of the CDR3 is 14 residues. Germline CDR1 reads MDHEN; CDR2 reads SYDVKM. The CDR3 is CASSFGQFPQPQHF. In nucleotides, the CDR3 is TGTGCCAGCAGTTTTGGACAGTTCCCTCAGCCCCAGCATTTT.

This chain connects TRBV7-8 to TRBJ1-1; D is unresolved. Between the trimmed V and J ends, which lost 5 bases and 2 bases, there was a span of 15 bases. The CDR3 sequence is 15 residues long. Germline CDR1 SGHVS, CDR2 FQNEAQ. CDR3 loop: CASSRSPDGNTEAFF. The CDR3 coding sequence is TGTGCCAGCAGCCGATCGCCGGACGGAAACACTGAAGCTTTCTTT.

The V and J genes are TRBV6-5 and TRBJ2-1; TRBD2 aligns across 8 bases. The germline V gene has CDR1 MNHEY and CDR2 SVGAGI. This CDR3 spans 14 amino acids. J was trimmed by 7 bases and V by 4 bases; bases with no gene match: 6. CDR3 in amino acids: CASSSGLAPNEQFF. The CDR3 nucleotides are TGTGCCAGCAGTTCAGGACTAGCTCCAAATGAGCAGTTCTTC.